Sequencing of this T cell receptor beta chain was carried out in a study of T cell changes during pregnancy in multiple sclerosis. This clone was seen a few times. The V gene lost 1 base and the J gene lost 6 bases, with 25 bases spanning the gap. Germline loops: CDR1 KGHSH, CDR2 LQKENI. The CDR3 spans 18 residues. Produced via immunoSEQ multiplex PCR; TCRdb's table is partial and in-frame only. The table lists fewer than 45,000 clones, nearly 90% of them singletons, with roughly 0.5% in the top ten. The chain is built from TRBV18 and TRBJ2-7; tentatively, D is TRBD1 (6 bases). This receptor was taken from a female donor with multiple sclerosis, enrolled in a pregnancy study. The sample in question was CD4+ T cells from peripheral blood mononuclear cells, obtained in the first trimester of pregnancy. CDR3 nucleotide sequence: TGTGCCAGCTCACCACGTAGGCAAGGGCAGGGGAATGGTCGCGAGCAGTACTTC. Its translation is CASSPRRQGQGNGREQYF.